The entry that follows covers one T cell receptor (beta chain) sequence. Clones were read by immunoSEQ multiplex PCR, and TCRdb kept only the in-frame ones, dropping some. The sample contains more than 250,000 clones, 93% of which appear only once. Looked up from germline, CDR1 is SGHTA and CDR2 is FQGNSA. CDR3 size: 14 residues. Trimming cost V 5 bases and J 4 bases, with 15 bases left between them. These data come from a study of T cell responses to AZD1222 COVID-19 vaccine. This receptor was taken from an adult in good health. V is TRBV7-2 and J is TRBJ2-7; D might be TRBD2 (6 bases). The input for sequencing was peripheral blood, taken on day 0 of AZD1222 vaccination. CDR3 sequence: CASSPSGVIYEQYF. The CDR3 bases are TGTGCCAGCAGCCCCTCGGGAGTTATATACGAGCAGTACTTC.